These T cell receptor beta chains were read from a single sample in a study of shared clonotypes between healthy human individuals. Method: immunoSEQ multiplex PCR; TCRdb's copy keeps in-frame clones and lacks some. The sample has under 2,500,000 clones; nearly 97% are singletons. Sequenced input: naive CD4+ T cells sorted from blood. All receptors derive from a young man in good health. CDR3s include the opening cysteine and the closing phenylalanine or tryptophan. A D gene is named only where the DNA matches it firmly. Size is stated for part of the rows, as once, few or many counts, or as a class when the clone is expanded.

D gene: -; clone size: -; V gene: TRBV11-2; J gene: TRBJ2-5; CDR3 DNA: TGTGCCAGCAGCTTAGTGGCGGGTACCGGAGAGACCCAGTACTTC; CDR3 protein: CASSLVAGTGETQYF
D gene: -; clone size: -; V gene: TRBV7-2; J gene: TRBJ1-1; CDR3 DNA: TGTGCCAGCAGCCCTCAAACAGGGAAGAACACTGAAGCTTTCTTT; CDR3 protein: CASSPQTGKNTEAFF
D gene: TRBD1; clone size: -; V gene: TRBV5-1; J gene: TRBJ2-7; CDR3 DNA: TGCGCCAGCAGCTTGAACGCTTTTGACAGGGGGCTCTACGAGCAGTACTTC; CDR3 protein: CASSLNAFDRGLYEQYF
D gene: -; clone size: -; V gene: TRBV5-4; J gene: TRBJ2-2; CDR3 DNA: TGTGCTCTCCGGGGGTCACCCGGGGAGCTGTTTTTT; CDR3 protein: CALRGSPGELFF
D gene: -; clone size: -; V gene: TRBV6-5; J gene: TRBJ2-5; CDR3 DNA: TGTGCCAGCAGTTACTCATCGCAGGGCGTTGAGACCCAGTACTTC; CDR3 protein: CASSYSSQGVETQYF
D gene: TRBD1; clone size: -; V gene: TRBV5-1; J gene: TRBJ2-3; CDR3 DNA: TGCGCCAGCAGCTCCGGACAGGGGGCTGAAGATACGCAGTATTTT; CDR3 protein: CASSSGQGAEDTQYF
D gene: TRBD1; clone size: -; V gene: TRBV5-1; J gene: TRBJ2-7; CDR3 DNA: TGCGCCAGCAGCCCTGCCCCGGGACAGGGGGCTAACGAGCAGTACTTC; CDR3 protein: CASSPAPGQGANEQYF
D gene: TRBD1; clone size: -; V gene: TRBV7-9; J gene: TRBJ1-6; CDR3 DNA: TGTGCCAGCAGCTTAGGGGACAGGGACCAATCACCCCTCCACTTT; CDR3 protein: CASSLGDRDQSPLHF
D gene: -; clone size: -; V gene: TRBV2; J gene: TRBJ1-2; CDR3 DNA: TGTGCCAGCAGTGAGCGGAGGCAGGGCTACACCTTC; CDR3 protein: CASSERRQGYTF
D gene: TRBD1; clone size: -; V gene: TRBV5-1; J gene: TRBJ2-6; CDR3 DNA: TGCGCCAGCAGCTCGGACAGGTTATACTCTGGGGCCAACGTCCTGACTTTC; CDR3 protein: CASSSDRLYSGANVLTF
D gene: TRBD2; clone size: -; V gene: TRBV5-5; J gene: TRBJ2-1; CDR3 DNA: TGTGCCAGCAGCTTCTCGACTAGCCCGCCTTTAGAGCAGTTCTTC; CDR3 protein: CASSFSTSPPLEQFF
D gene: -; clone size: once; V gene: TRBV27; J gene: TRBJ2-7; CDR3 DNA: TGTGCCAGCAGGAGAACAGGCCCCCTGGCCTACGAGCAGTACTTC; CDR3 protein: CASRRTGPLAYEQYF
D gene: -; clone size: few; V gene: TRBV6-1; J gene: TRBJ1-2; CDR3 DNA: TGTGCCAGCAGTGAATTTGGCAGTTTCGCCTATGGCTACACCTTC; CDR3 protein: CASSEFGSFAYGYTF
D gene: TRBD1; clone size: -; V gene: TRBV4-3; J gene: TRBJ2-1; CDR3 DNA: TGCGCCAGCAGCCAAGAAGAATTGGGACAGCCGCAGTTCTTC; CDR3 protein: CASSQEELGQPQFF
D gene: -; clone size: -; V gene: TRBV2; J gene: TRBJ2-7; CDR3 DNA: TGTGCCAGCAACGGGGTAGTCTCGTACGAGCAGTACTTC; CDR3 protein: CASNGVVSYEQYF
D gene: -; clone size: -; V gene: TRBV11-2; J gene: TRBJ2-7; CDR3 DNA: TGTGCCAGCAGCCTAGCTGGGGACGACACCTACGAGCAGTACTTC; CDR3 protein: CASSLAGDDTYEQYF
D gene: TRBD1; clone size: -; V gene: TRBV7-8; J gene: TRBJ2-7; CDR3 DNA: TGTGCCAGCAGCTTAGTATCCGGGGACAGCAACTACGAGCAGTACTTC; CDR3 protein: CASSLVSGDSNYEQYF
D gene: TRBD2; clone size: -; V gene: TRBV5-1; J gene: TRBJ2-5; CDR3 DNA: TGCGCCAGCAGCTTGGAAGCGGGGAGACAAGAGACCCAGTACTTC; CDR3 protein: CASSLEAGRQETQYF
D gene: TRBD2; clone size: -; V gene: TRBV27; J gene: TRBJ2-7; CDR3 DNA: TGTGCCAGCAGTTCTCCTAGCGGGAGGGGGTACGAGCAGTACTTC; CDR3 protein: CASSSPSGRGYEQYF
D gene: -; clone size: -; V gene: TRBV30; J gene: TRBJ1-2; CDR3 DNA: TGTGCCTGGACGGCAGCCACCTCTATGGGCTACACCTTC; CDR3 protein: CAWTAATSMGYTF
D gene: TRBD1; clone size: -; V gene: TRBV4-1; J gene: TRBJ2-7; CDR3 DNA: TGCGCCAGCAGCCAAGATTGGACAGGGGGCTTTTACGAGCAGTACTTC; CDR3 protein: CASSQDWTGGFYEQYF
D gene: -; clone size: -; V gene: TRBV4-3; J gene: TRBJ2-7; CDR3 DNA: TGCGCCAGCAGCCAAGAGTTCGACAGTCAACTCTACGAGCAGTACTTC; CDR3 protein: CASSQEFDSQLYEQYF
D gene: -; clone size: -; V gene: TRBV6-1; J gene: TRBJ2-3; CDR3 DNA: TGTGCCAGCAGTGAAGCCCATGCCTCAGGGGGGACAGATACGCAGTATTTT; CDR3 protein: CASSEAHASGGTDTQYF
D gene: -; clone size: -; V gene: TRBV4-1; J gene: TRBJ1-2; CDR3 DNA: TGCGCCAGCAGCCAAGTTGAGAACTATGGCTACACCTTC; CDR3 protein: CASSQVENYGYTF
D gene: TRBD1; clone size: -; V gene: TRBV5-1; J gene: TRBJ2-7; CDR3 DNA: TGCGCCAGCAGCCCGTTTTTGGGACAGGGTCCCTACGAGCAGTACTTC; CDR3 protein: CASSPFLGQGPYEQYF
D gene: -; clone size: -; V gene: TRBV30; J gene: TRBJ1-5; CDR3 DNA: TGTGCCTGGAGCGGCCACAGCAATCAGCCCCAGCATTTT; CDR3 protein: CAWSGHSNQPQHF
D gene: TRBD1; clone size: -; V gene: TRBV2; J gene: TRBJ1-4; CDR3 DNA: TGTGCCAGCAGAAGACAGGGGATTAATGAAAAACTGTTTTTT; CDR3 protein: CASRRQGINEKLFF
D gene: TRBD1; clone size: once; V gene: TRBV5-1; J gene: TRBJ1-2; CDR3 DNA: TGCGCCAGCAGCTTAAGACAGGGGGCCGGTGGCTACACCTTC; CDR3 protein: CASSLRQGAGGYTF
D gene: TRBD1; clone size: -; V gene: TRBV2; J gene: TRBJ1-1; CDR3 DNA: TGTGCCAGCAGTCCCGACAGGGGGTACACTGAAGCTTTCTTT; CDR3 protein: CASSPDRGYTEAFF
D gene: -; clone size: -; V gene: TRBV9; J gene: TRBJ1-1; CDR3 DNA: TGTGCCAGCAGCGTAGGGCCAGGGCGGGACACTGAAGCTTTCTTT; CDR3 protein: CASSVGPGRDTEAFF
D gene: -; clone size: -; V gene: TRBV5-4; J gene: TRBJ2-5; CDR3 DNA: TGTGCCAGCAGCGGGGTCCAAGAGACCCAGTACTTC; CDR3 protein: CASSGVQETQYF
D gene: TRBD1; clone size: few; V gene: TRBV2; J gene: TRBJ1-6; CDR3 DNA: TGTGCCGGAGGGACAGAGGATAATTCACCCCTCCACTTT; CDR3 protein: CAGGTEDNSPLHF
D gene: TRBD2; clone size: -; V gene: TRBV27; J gene: TRBJ2-7; CDR3 DNA: TGTGCCAGCAGTTTGCTCACTAGCGGGAGTAAAGTCGAGCAGTACTTC; CDR3 protein: CASSLLTSGSKVEQYF
D gene: -; clone size: -; V gene: TRBV4-1; J gene: TRBJ2-7; CDR3 DNA: TGCGCCAGCAGCCAAGGGGCTACTACGGATGAGCAGTACTTC; CDR3 protein: CASSQGATTDEQYF
D gene: TRBD1; clone size: -; V gene: TRBV7-2; J gene: TRBJ1-6; CDR3 DNA: TGTGCCAGCAGCCTGGACAGGGCGGGTAATTCACCCCTCCACTTT; CDR3 protein: CASSLDRAGNSPLHF
D gene: TRBD1; clone size: -; V gene: TRBV7-2; J gene: TRBJ1-2; CDR3 DNA: TGTGCCAGCAGGTTAGGACAGGGATATGGCTACACCTTC; CDR3 protein: CASRLGQGYGYTF
D gene: -; clone size: few; V gene: TRBV30; J gene: TRBJ1-1; CDR3 DNA: TGTGCCTGGAGTGGGCAGATGAACACTGAAGCTTTCTTT; CDR3 protein: CAWSGQMNTEAFF
D gene: -; clone size: -; V gene: TRBV11-2; J gene: TRBJ2-7; CDR3 DNA: TGTGCCAGCAGCTTAGGAACTAGCAGCAGATCCTACGAGCAGTACTTC; CDR3 protein: CASSLGTSSRSYEQYF
D gene: TRBD2; clone size: -; V gene: TRBV7-2; J gene: TRBJ2-1; CDR3 DNA: TGTGCCAGCATCCTTGTAGCGGGGGGCTCCTACAATGAGCAGTTCTTC; CDR3 protein: CASILVAGGSYNEQFF
D gene: TRBD2; clone size: once; V gene: TRBV10-3; J gene: TRBJ2-7; CDR3 DNA: TGTGCCATCAGTGAACTAGCGGGGGCCTACGAGCAGTACTTC; CDR3 protein: CAISELAGAYEQYF
D gene: TRBD1; clone size: -; V gene: TRBV2; J gene: TRBJ1-4; CDR3 DNA: TGTGCCAGCAAAGAGGACAGGGGCGATCGGGATGAAAAACTGTTTTTT; CDR3 protein: CASKEDRGDRDEKLFF
D gene: -; clone size: -; V gene: TRBV5-1; J gene: TRBJ1-1; CDR3 DNA: TGCGCCAGCAGCCTGGACGATCTGACTGAAGCTTTCTTT; CDR3 protein: CASSLDDLTEAFF
D gene: -; clone size: -; V gene: TRBV11-3; J gene: TRBJ2-1; CDR3 DNA: TGTGCCAGCAGCTACAACAGGGCTGATGAGCAGTTCTTC; CDR3 protein: CASSYNRADEQFF